This T cell receptor (beta chain) was sequenced for a study of blood T cell repertoires in COVID-19. TCRdb's copy holds only in-frame clones and misses some; the assay was immunoSEQ multiplex PCR. Counted here are around 250,000 clones, 85% to 90% occurring once; the ten biggest clones make up 3.6%. This CDR3 has 14 amino acids. Trimming cost V 6 bases and J 3 bases, with 14 bases left between them. Germline V gene lookup returns CDR1 LNHDA and CDR2 SQIVND (reference sequence). The sequencing sample was made of peripheral blood. This receptor was obtained from a man between 18 and 35 years old with active or convalescent COVID-19. This chain joins TRBV19 and TRBJ1-1; the D is unclear. CDR3 nucleotide sequence: TGTGCCAGTAGGCGGAGGGAGAAGGACACTGAAGCTTTCTTT. Residues: CASRRREKDTEAFF.